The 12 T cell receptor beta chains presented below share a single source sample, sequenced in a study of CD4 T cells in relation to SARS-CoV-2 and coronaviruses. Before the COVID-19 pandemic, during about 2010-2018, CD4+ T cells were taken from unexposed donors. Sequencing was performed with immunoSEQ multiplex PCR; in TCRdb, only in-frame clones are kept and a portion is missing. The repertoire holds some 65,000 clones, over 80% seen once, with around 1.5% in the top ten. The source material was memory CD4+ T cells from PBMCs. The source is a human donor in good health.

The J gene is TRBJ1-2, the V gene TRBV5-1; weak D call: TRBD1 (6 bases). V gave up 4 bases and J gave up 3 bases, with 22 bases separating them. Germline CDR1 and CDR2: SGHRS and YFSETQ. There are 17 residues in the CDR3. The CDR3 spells CASSRGGGQGFDYGYTF. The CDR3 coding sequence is TGCGCCAGCAGCCGTGGGGGTGGTCAGGGGTTCGACTATGGCTACACCTTC.

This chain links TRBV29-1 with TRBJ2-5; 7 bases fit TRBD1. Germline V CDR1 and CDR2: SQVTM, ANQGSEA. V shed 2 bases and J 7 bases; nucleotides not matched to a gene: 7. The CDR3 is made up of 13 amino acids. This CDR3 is CSVERGTEGTQYF. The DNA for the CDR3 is TGCAGCGTTGAAAGAGGGACAGAAGGGACCCAGTACTTC.

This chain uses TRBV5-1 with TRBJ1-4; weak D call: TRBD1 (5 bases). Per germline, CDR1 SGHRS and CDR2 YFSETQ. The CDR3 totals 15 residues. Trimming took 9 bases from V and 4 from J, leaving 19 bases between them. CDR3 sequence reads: CAIGRRGPGNEKLFF. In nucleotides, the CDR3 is TGCGCCATCGGGCGGCGGGGACCAGGTAATGAAAAACTGTTTTTT.

The DNA for the CDR3 is TGTGCCAGTAGTATACTGTTGCGCGGGACAGGGGCGAGTAATGAAAAACTGTTTTTT. This translates into CASSILLRGTGASNEKLFF. This chain links TRBV19 with TRBJ1-4; 10 positions match TRBD1. The CDR3 consists of 19 residues. The trim removed 2 bases at V and 4 bases at J, leaving 13 bases unmatched. Germline assignment: CDR1 LNHDA and CDR2 SQIVND (reference sequence).

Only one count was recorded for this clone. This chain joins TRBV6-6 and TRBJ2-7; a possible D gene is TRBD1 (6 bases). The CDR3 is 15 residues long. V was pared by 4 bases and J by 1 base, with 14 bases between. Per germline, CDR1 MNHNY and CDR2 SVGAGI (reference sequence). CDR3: CASSSPGDKSYEQYF. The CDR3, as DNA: TGTGCCAGCAGTTCCCCCGGGGACAAGTCCTACGAGCAGTACTTC.

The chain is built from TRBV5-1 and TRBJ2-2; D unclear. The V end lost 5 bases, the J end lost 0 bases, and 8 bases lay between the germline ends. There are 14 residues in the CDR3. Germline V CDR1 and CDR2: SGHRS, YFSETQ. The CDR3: CASRIKTNTGELFF. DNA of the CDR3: TGCGCCAGCAGGATAAAGACGAACACCGGGGAGCTGTTTTTT.

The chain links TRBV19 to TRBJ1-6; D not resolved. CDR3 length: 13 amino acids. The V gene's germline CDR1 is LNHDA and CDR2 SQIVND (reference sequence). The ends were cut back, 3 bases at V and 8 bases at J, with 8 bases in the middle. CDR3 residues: CASSIYSDSPLHF. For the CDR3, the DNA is TGTGCCAGTAGTATCTACAGCGATTCACCCCTCCACTTT.

The CDR3 DNA reads TGCGCCAGCAGCCAAGTTCGGGGGCTGAACACTGAAGCTTTCTTT. Protein sequence: CASSQVRGLNTEAFF. The chain has TRBV4-1 and TRBJ1-1; tentatively, D is TRBD1 (6 bases). CDR1 MGHRA and CDR2 YSYEKL come from the germline V gene. V was pared by 1 base and J by 0 bases, with 9 bases between. This CDR3 comprises 15 residues.

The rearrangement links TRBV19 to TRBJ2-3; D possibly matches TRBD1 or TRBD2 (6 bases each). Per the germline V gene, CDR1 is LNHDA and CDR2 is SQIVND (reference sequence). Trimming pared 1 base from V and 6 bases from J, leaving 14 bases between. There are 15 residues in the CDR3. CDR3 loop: CASSIGGRDVDTQYF. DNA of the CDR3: TGTGCCAGTAGTATAGGGGGGCGGGATGTCGATACGCAGTATTTT.

CDR3 coding DNA: TGTGCCAGCAGTACCTGGACAGCTTCCTACGAGCAGTACTTC. Its protein is CASSTWTASYEQYF. The chain recombines TRBV2 with TRBJ2-7; a weak D match, TRBD1 (6 bases). V was cut by 5 bases and J by 1 base, with 12 bases left in between. The CDR3 runs to 14 residues. Germline V gene lookup returns CDR1 SNHLY and CDR2 FYNNEI.

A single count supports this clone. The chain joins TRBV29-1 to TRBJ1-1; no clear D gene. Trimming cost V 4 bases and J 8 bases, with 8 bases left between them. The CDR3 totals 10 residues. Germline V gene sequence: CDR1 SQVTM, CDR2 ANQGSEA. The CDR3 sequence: CSVGRVEAFF. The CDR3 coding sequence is TGCAGCGTTGGAAGGGTAGAAGCTTTCTTT.

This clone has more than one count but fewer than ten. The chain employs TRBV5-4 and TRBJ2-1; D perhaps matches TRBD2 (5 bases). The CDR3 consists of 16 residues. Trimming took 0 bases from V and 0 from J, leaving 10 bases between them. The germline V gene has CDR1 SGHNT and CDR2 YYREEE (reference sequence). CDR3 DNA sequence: TGTGCCAGCAGCTTGGGGCGGGCAGTCTCCTACAATGAGCAGTTCTTC. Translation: CASSLGRAVSYNEQFF.